This T cell receptor beta chain emerged from a study of cytomegalovirus exposure and HLA in healthy donors. As to this clone: This same CDR3 is encoded by further DNA sequences in the sample.

Trimming removed 5 bases from V and 1 base from J; junction bases left unmatched: 7. Looked up from germline, CDR1 is LNHDA and CDR2 is SQIVND (reference sequence). The CDR3 contains 17 residues. The PCR made use of 60 Vbeta and 13 Jbeta primers. Only in-frame clones appear in the TCRdb table, and some are missing; sequencing was by immunoSEQ multiplex PCR. The sample carries about 190,000 clones, 75% to 90% recorded once. The clonotype was recovered from a boy younger than 10 in good health and CMV-seronegative. J is TRBJ1-5 and V is TRBV19; 11 bases match TRBD1. Sequencing input: PBMCs. The CDR3 region is CASSLGQGAGSNQPQHF. The CDR3 DNA reads TGTGCCAGTAGTTTAGGACAGGGGGCGGGAAGCAATCAGCCCCAGCATTTT.